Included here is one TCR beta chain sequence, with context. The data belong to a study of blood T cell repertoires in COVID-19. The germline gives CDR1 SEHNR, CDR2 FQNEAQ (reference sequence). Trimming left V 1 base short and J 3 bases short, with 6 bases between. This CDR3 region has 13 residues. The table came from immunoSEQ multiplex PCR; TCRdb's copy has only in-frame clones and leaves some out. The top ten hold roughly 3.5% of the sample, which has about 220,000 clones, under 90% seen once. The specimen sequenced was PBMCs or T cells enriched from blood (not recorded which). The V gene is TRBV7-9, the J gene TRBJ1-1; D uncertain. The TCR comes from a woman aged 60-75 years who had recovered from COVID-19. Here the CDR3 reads CASSLVQDTEAFF. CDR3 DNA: TGTGCCAGCAGCTTAGTTCAGGACACTGAAGCTTTCTTT. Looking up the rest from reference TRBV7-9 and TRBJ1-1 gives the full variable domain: DTGVSQNPRHKITKRGQNVTFRCDPISEHNRLYWYRQTLGQGPEFLTYFQNEAQLEKSRLLSDRFSAERPKGSFSTLEIQRTEQGDSAMYLCASSLVQDTEAFFGQGTRLTVV.